This passage covers 23 T cell receptor beta chains from one sample sequenced in a study of blood T cell repertoires in COVID-19. Using immunoSEQ multiplex PCR, the repertoire was profiled, and TCRdb retains in-frame clones only, with some absent. The data hold roughly 100,000 clones, with roughly 80% observed a single time. Material for sequencing was peripheral blood. The receptors shown here come from an elderly man with active or convalescent COVID-19.

The chain combines TRBV7-2 with TRBJ2-1, with 8 bases matching TRBD2. CDR3 length: 15 residues. The V gene's germline CDR1 is SGHTA and CDR2 FQGNSA. The V segment lost 6 bases and the J segment 4 bases; nucleotides outside the gene matches: 8. CDR3 in DNA: TGTGCCAGCAGTTTTCCGGGGGGGCTATACAATGAGCAGTTCTTC. This sequence encodes CASSFPGGLYNEQFF.

The V call is TRBV12-3 or TRBV12-4, the J call TRBJ2-2; D remains ambiguous. There are 13 residues in the CDR3. The ends were cut back, 5 bases at V and 7 bases at J, with 11 bases in the middle. The CDR3 spells CASSDNPSGELFF. The CDR3 bases are TGTGCCAGCAGTGACAATCCCAGCGGGGAGCTGTTTTTT.

The chain carries TRBV3-1 (or the pseudogene TRBV3-2) and TRBJ1-1, with D perhaps TRBD1 (6 bases). The V gene's germline CDR1 is LGHDT and CDR2 YNNKEL (reference sequence). Trimming cost V 5 bases and J 2 bases, with 18 bases left between them. The CDR3 runs to 16 residues. CDR3 sequence: CASSSTGFAINTEAFF. CDR3 bases: TGTGCCAGCAGCAGTACAGGGTTCGCAATTAACACTGAAGCTTTCTTT.

The J gene is TRBJ1-2, the V gene TRBV7-3, with 7 bases lining up with TRBD1. The CDR3 spans 12 residues. Germline CDR1 reads SGHTA; CDR2 reads FQGTGA. With 3 bases clipped from V and 8 bases from J, the junction kept 3 bases outside the gene matches. The CDR3 is CASSLNRGGYTF. CDR3 DNA sequence: TGTGCCAGCAGCTTGAACAGGGGAGGCTACACCTTC. Full variable domain (remainder filled in from reference TRBV7-3 and TRBJ1-2): GAGVSQTPSNKVTEKGKYVELRCDPISGHTALYWYRQSLGQGPEFLIYFQGTGAADDSGLPNDRFFAVRPEGSVSTLKIQRTERGDSAVYLCASSLNRGGYTFGSGTRLTVV.

The chain uses TRBV19 and TRBJ1-6; D perhaps matches TRBD1 (5 bases). Deletions cut 5 bases from V and 10 bases from J, with 12 bases between. Germline V gene lookup returns CDR1 LNHDA and CDR2 SQIVND (reference sequence). The CDR3 sequence is 13 residues long. CDR3 sequence reads: CASSPREGSPLHF. The CDR3 nucleotides are TGTGCCAGTAGTCCCAGGGAAGGCTCACCCCTCCACTTT. The complete variable domain, with remaining parts taken from reference TRBV19 and TRBJ1-6, reads DGGITQSPKYLFRKEGQNVTLSCEQNLNHDAMYWYRQDPGQGLRLIYYSQIVNDFQKGDIAEGYSVSREKKESFPLTVTSAQKNPTAFYLCASSPREGSPLHFGNGTRLTVT.

The chain carries TRBV27 and TRBJ1-4; TRBD1 matches 9 bases. V gave up 6 bases and J gave up 10 bases; unmatched junction bases: 9. This CDR3 region has 14 residues. Germline V gives CDR1 MNHEY, CDR2 SMNVEV (reference sequence). The CDR3 DNA reads as TGTGCCAGCAGGAAACCGGGACAGGGTGGAAAACTGTTTTTT. Its protein product is CASRKPGQGGKLFF.

The chain carries TRBV18 and TRBJ1-1; D is perhaps TRBD1 (5 bases). CDR1 is KGHSH and CDR2 is LQKENI in the germline V gene. Trimming stripped 4 bases from V and 7 bases from J, with 13 bases between. The CDR3 sequence is 13 residues long. The CDR3 DNA is TGTGCCAGCTCACGGGGGGTTTTAGGTGAAGCTTTCTTT. As protein: CASSRGVLGEAFF.

The chain couples TRBV3-1 (or the pseudogene TRBV3-2) to TRBJ1-6, with TRBD1 as a possible D gene (6 bases). The CDR3 extends over 17 amino acids. Germline V lookup: CDR1 LGHDT, CDR2 YNNKEL (reference sequence). Trimming removed 0 bases at V and 3 bases at J, with 12 bases between. The CDR3 sequence: CASSQDPRGIYNSPLHF. The CDR3 nucleotides read TGTGCCAGCAGCCAAGACCCGAGGGGGATCTATAATTCACCCCTCCACTTT.

The CDR3 spells CASSALQVGAATNEKLFF. For the CDR3, the DNA is TGTGCCAGCAGCGCGCTACAGGTGGGGGCTGCCACTAATGAAAAACTGTTTTTT. The chain is built from TRBV28 and TRBJ1-4; D is possibly TRBD1 (6 bases). The CDR3 has 18 amino acids. V was pared by 6 bases and J by 2 bases, with 22 bases between. The germline gives CDR1 MDHEN, CDR2 SYDVKM.

This sequence joins TRBV24-1 and TRBJ1-4; D is perhaps TRBD1 (5 bases). CDR3 length equals 13 residues. Germline CDR1 reads KGHDR; CDR2 reads SFDVKD. Trimming shortened V by 12 bases and J by 3 bases, and 13 bases separated the two germline ends. CDR3 nucleotide sequence: TGTGCCCCACAGACAGTTCCTAATGAAAAACTGTTTTTT. This codes for CAPQTVPNEKLFF.

CDR3 in DNA: TGTGCCATCAACGGGGGGGGCTATGGCTACACCTTC. This encodes CAINGGGYGYTF. The chain is built from TRBV10-3 and TRBJ1-2; tentative D call: TRBD1 (5 bases). The CDR3 contains 12 residues. Trimming took 7 bases from V and 4 from J, leaving 10 bases between them. Looked up from germline, CDR1 is ENHRY and CDR2 is SYGVKD.

This clone was observed once. V and J are TRBV7-2 and TRBJ2-1; possibly TRBD2 for D (6 bases). This CDR3 has 13 residues. The V and J ends lost 5 bases and 9 bases respectively, with 14 bases between them. In germline, CDR1 is SGHTA, CDR2 FQGNSA. The chain's CDR3 is CASSRGTFGEQFF. CDR3 sequence (DNA): TGTGCCAGCAGCCGCGGGACCTTCGGTGAGCAGTTCTTC.

The sample holds one count of this clone. V usage is TRBV4-3 and J usage is TRBJ2-5; TRBD1 agrees at 7 bases. The CDR3 extends over 15 amino acids. V trimming: 3 bases; J trimming: 1 base; junction bases outside the gene matches: 5. In germline, CDR1 is LGHNA, CDR2 YSLEER. The CDR3 DNA is TGCGCCAGCAGCCAGGAGACAGGGTCCCAAGAGACCCAGTACTTC. Translation gives CASSQETGSQETQYF.

With respect to this clone: One junction end disagrees with the germline gene, perhaps due to a read error. V usage is TRBV7-8 and J usage is TRBJ1-1; D ambiguous. Looked up from germline, CDR1 is SGHVS and CDR2 is FQNEAQ. There are 13 residues in the CDR3. The CDR3 bases are TGTGCCAGCAGCTTAAACCCGAAGACTGGAGCTTTCTTT. Its translation is CASSLNPKTGAFF.

This clone was recorded once. This chain uses TRBV7-9 with TRBJ2-3; 8 bases match TRBD1. The trim removed 5 bases at V and 3 bases at J, leaving 4 bases unmatched. This CDR3 has 14 amino acids. CDR1 SEHNR and CDR2 FQNEAQ come from the germline V gene (reference sequence). The CDR3 sequence is CASSPGQGTDTQYF. CDR3 nucleotides: TGTGCCAGCAGCCCAGGACAGGGAACAGATACGCAGTATTTT.

The V and J genes are TRBV3-1 (or the pseudogene TRBV3-2) and TRBJ2-1, with a possible D match to TRBD2 (6 bases). V was shortened by 3 bases and J by 6 bases, with 21 bases between the two germline ends. Germline CDR1 reads LGHDT; CDR2 reads YNNKEL (reference sequence). The CDR3 is made up of 17 amino acids. CDR3 sequence (DNA): TGTGCCAGCAGCCACCATCAACAGAGACTAGTCCGCAATGAGCAGTTCTTC. Protein: CASSHHQQRLVRNEQFF.

The chain combines TRBV5-4 with TRBJ2-2, with D perhaps matching TRBD2 (6 bases). Trimming shortened V by 0 bases and J by 4 bases, and 13 bases separated the two germline ends. This CDR3 has 16 residues. CDR1 and CDR2 from the germline V gene are SGHNT and YYREEE (reference sequence). The CDR3 region has the DNA TGTGCCAGCAGCTTGGGGCTGTGGAGGGGCACCGGGGAGCTGTTTTTT. Translation: CASSLGLWRGTGELFF. Together with reference TRBV5-4 and TRBJ2-2, the CDR3 gives the full variable domain: ETGVTQSPTHLIKTRGQQVTLRCSSQSGHNTVSWYQQALGQGPQFIFQYYREEENGRGNFPPRFSGLQFPNYSSELNVNALELDDSALYLCASSLGLWRGTGELFFGEGSRLTVL.

The chain is built from TRBV7-9 and TRBJ2-1; 8 bases are shared with TRBD2. J lost 0 bases, V lost 5 bases, and 9 bases had no gene match. Germline V gives CDR1 SEHNR, CDR2 FQNEAQ (reference sequence). CDR3 size: 17 residues. The DNA of the CDR3 is TGTGCCAGCAGCGGGGGCGGGAGGAGAAGCTCCTACAATGAGCAGTTCTTC. Translated, it gives CASSGGGRRSSYNEQFF.

This clone was detected many times. J is TRBJ2-1 and V is TRBV30, with D perhaps matching TRBD1 (6 bases). Per the germline V gene, CDR1 is GTSNPN and CDR2 is SVGIG (reference sequence). The CDR3 is made up of 13 amino acids. V lost 3 bases and J lost 4, with 10 bases in between. Here the CDR3 reads CAWRWGQYNEQFF. CDR3 nucleotide sequence: TGTGCCTGGAGGTGGGGGCAGTACAATGAGCAGTTCTTC.

The rearrangement links TRBV5-1 to TRBJ1-1; TRBD1 matches at 9 bases. V lost 2 bases, J lost 8 bases, and 4 bases stayed unmatched. Germline V gene lookup returns CDR1 SGHRS and CDR2 YFSETQ. The length of the CDR3 is 13 residues. The CDR3 sequence is CASSFGQGTEAFF. In nucleotides, the CDR3 is TGCGCCAGCAGCTTTGGACAGGGGACCGAAGCTTTCTTT.

The rearrangement joins TRBV5-1 to TRBJ2-7; 8 nucleotides agree with TRBD2. CDR1 is SGHRS, CDR2 YFSETQ, per germline. The CDR3 totals 13 residues. The ends lost 7 bases at V and 7 bases at J; junction bases unmatched: 10. The CDR3 DNA follows: TGCGCCAGCTCCCCCGGGGGGGCGGGAGAGCAGTACTTC. This gives the protein CASSPGGAGEQYF.

This clone was observed once. The chain couples TRBV5-1 to TRBJ2-3, with TRBD2 as a possible D gene (7 bases). V dropped 2 bases and J dropped 6 bases, with 16 bases sitting between them. The CDR3 extends over 15 amino acids. Per the germline V gene, CDR1 is SGHRS and CDR2 is YFSETQ. CDR3 protein: CASSLGGAPRDTQYF. CDR3 in DNA: TGCGCCAGCAGCTTAGGGGGGGCCCCGAGGGATACGCAGTATTTT.

The chain employs TRBV5-6 and TRBJ2-1; 8 nucleotides align to TRBD1. Per germline, CDR1 SGHDT and CDR2 YYEEEE. The CDR3 extends over 12 amino acids. With V trimmed by 2 bases and J by 12 bases, 4 bases remained unmatched. Written as DNA, the CDR3 is TGTGCCAGCAGCTTATCAGGGGGCGGGCAGTTCTTC. It codes for CASSLSGGGQFF.